The text below deals with one TCR beta chain. Its antigen is unknown. The record originates from a study of T cell responses to AZD1222 COVID-19 vaccine. General study results and limits: White British ancestry dominated among donors, who included more females, and clonal diversity was possibly underestimated.

Generated by immunoSEQ multiplex PCR, the TCRdb table keeps only in-frame clones and is missing some. This sample has about 110,000 clones, with approximately 89% found just once. Losses at the gene ends were 5 bases for V and 6 bases for J; bases not matched to a gene: 9. There are 15 residues in the CDR3. The germline V gene has CDR1 MDHEN and CDR2 SYDVKM. The chain joins TRBV28 to TRBJ2-7; 11 bases agree with TRBD2. The sample here was peripheral blood, taken on day 0 of MenACWY control vaccination. The source of this sequence is an adult in good health. The chain's CDR3 is CASSPLAGGGSEQYF. The DNA of the CDR3 is TGTGCCAGCAGTCCGCTAGCGGGGGGTGGGTCCGAGCAGTACTTC. Drawing the rest from reference TRBV28 and TRBJ2-7, the complete variable domain is DVKVTQSSRYLVKRTGEKVFLECVQDMDHENMFWYRQDPGLGLRLIYFSYDVKMKEKGDIPEGYSVSREKKERFSLILESASTNQTSMYLCASSPLAGGGSEQYFGPGTRLTVT.